The 7 T cell receptor beta chains below come from one sample, sequenced in a study of T cells in narcolepsy (dated by TCRdb to about 2018). Library preparation was by the immunoSEQ multiplex PCR assay. What TCRdb holds here is the immuneACCESS table cut down to in-frame rearrangements. Part of the clones is not present; checked against another copy, under half of the missing clones reflect an unresolved V gene, and the others are unexplained. Present in this sample are 26,000 or so clones, 75% to 80% of which were seen just once. The leading ten clones occupy 3% to 3.5% of the sample. The material sequenced was CD45RA- memory CD4+ T cells from PBMCs. This specimen's cell subset or site label, interpreted: memory T cells sorted ex vivo from peripheral blood. The source of these receptors is a human donor with narcolepsy.

The chain uses TRBV5-6 and TRBJ1-2; 7 bases are a match to TRBD1. CDR1 is SGHDT, CDR2 YYEEEE, per germline. The CDR3 length is 15 residues. Trimming took 4 bases from V and 4 from J; bases not matched to a gene: 10. The CDR3 sequence is CASSLVTGTVYGYTF. The CDR3 bases are TGTGCCAGCAGCCTGGTCACCGGGACAGTCTATGGCTACACCTTC.

This sequence joins TRBV5-1 and TRBJ1-5; D may be TRBD1 (5 bases). CDR1 is SGHRS, CDR2 YFSETQ, per germline. The V end was cut by 1 base, the J end by 1 base, with 9 bases between. This CDR3 is 15 amino acids long. DNA for the CDR3: TGCGCCAGCAGCTTGTCCGGGGGAAGCAATCAGCCCCAGCATTTT. It codes for CASSLSGGSNQPQHF.

The chain couples TRBV9 to TRBJ1-2, with a possible D match to TRBD1 (6 bases). With 3 bases removed from V and 0 bases from J, the gap between germline ends came to 21 bases. The CDR3 covers 18 residues. Looked up from germline, CDR1 is SGDLS and CDR2 is YYNGEE. Here the CDR3 DNA reads TGTGCCAGCAGCGATAATATAGAAGGACAGACCCCTAACTATGGCTACACCTTC. This gives the protein CASSDNIEGQTPNYGYTF. Full variable domain (remainder filled in from reference TRBV9 and TRBJ1-2): DSGVTQTPKHLITATGQRVTLRCSPRSGDLSVYWYQQSLDQGLQFLIQYYNGEERAKGNILERFSAQQFPDLHSELNLSSLELGDSALYFCASSDNIEGQTPNYGYTFGSGTRLTVV.

The gene calls are TRBV12-5 and TRBJ2-3, with TRBD2 matching 7 bases. The germline CDR1 and CDR2 sequences are LGHNT and FRNRAP. CDR3 size: 15 residues. The V gene end was trimmed by 5 bases and the J gene end by 3 bases; junction bases not matched to a gene: 8. The CDR3 reads CASGPRGSETDTQYF. The CDR3 DNA sequence: TGTGCTAGTGGTCCGCGGGGGTCTGAAACAGATACGCAGTATTTT. Combining the CDR3 with reference TRBV12-5 and TRBJ2-3 gives the whole variable domain DARVTQTPRHKVTEMGQEVTMRCQPILGHNTVFWYRQTMMQGLELLAYFRNRAPLDDSGMPKDRFSAEMPDATLATLKIQPSEPRDSAVYFCASGPRGSETDTQYFGPGTRLTVL.

The chain has TRBV14 and TRBJ2-7; no definite D call. Trimming took 1 base from V and 7 from J, leaving 14 bases between them. The CDR3 is made up of 14 amino acids. CDR1 is SGHDN, CDR2 FVKESK, per germline. As DNA, the CDR3 is TGTGCCAGCAGCCAAGGCTGGCTTGCTGGAGAGCAGTACTTC. Protein product: CASSQGWLAGEQYF.

The genes are TRBV6-6 and TRBJ2-5; 8 bases fit TRBD1. The germline V gene encodes CDR1 MNHNY and CDR2 SVGAGI (reference sequence). This CDR3 is 15 amino acids long. Trimming at V came to 7 bases and at J to 4 bases, leaving 11 bases not matched to a gene. The CDR3 coding sequence is TGTGCCAGCACCCTCTTGGCAGGGGGCATAGAGACCCAGTACTTC. Its protein product is CASTLLAGGIETQYF.

The rearrangement joins TRBV25-1 to TRBJ1-2; maybe TRBD1 (5 bases). V gave up 4 bases and J gave up 0 bases, with 15 bases separating them. The CDR3 length is 16 residues. Per the germline V gene, CDR1 is MGHDK and CDR2 is SYGVNS. CDR3 coding DNA: TGTGCCAGCAGTGCCCCGGGACGGTTTTCTAACTATGGCTACACCTTC. Amino acids: CASSAPGRFSNYGYTF.